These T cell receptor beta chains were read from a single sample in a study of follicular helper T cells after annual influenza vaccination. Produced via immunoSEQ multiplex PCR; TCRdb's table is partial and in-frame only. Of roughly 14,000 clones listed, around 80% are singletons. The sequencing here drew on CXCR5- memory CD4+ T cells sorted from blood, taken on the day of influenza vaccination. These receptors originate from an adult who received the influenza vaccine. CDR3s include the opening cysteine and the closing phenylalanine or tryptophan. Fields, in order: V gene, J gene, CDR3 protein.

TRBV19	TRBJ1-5	CASSAQGVQPQHF
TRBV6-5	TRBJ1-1	CASTLGGDRTEAFF
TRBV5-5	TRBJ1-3	CASSLGPTSGNTIYF
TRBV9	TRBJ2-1	CASSVGGPSSYNEQFF
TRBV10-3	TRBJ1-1	CAIRGTGENTEAFF
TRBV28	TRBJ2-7	CASSLPPGRGFTEQYF
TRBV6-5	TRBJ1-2	CASSYSRTGILGYTF
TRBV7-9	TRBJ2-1	CASSLDRGHNEQFF
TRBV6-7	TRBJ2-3	CASSPDRDAASTDTQYF
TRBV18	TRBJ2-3	CASSPPEHGTQYF
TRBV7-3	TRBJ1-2	CASSLTGQKDGYTF
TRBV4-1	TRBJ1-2	CASSLPQEANYGYTF
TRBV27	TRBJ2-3	CASSQPGGSTTDTQYF
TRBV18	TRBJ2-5	CASSPKAGGIQETQYF
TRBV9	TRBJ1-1	CASSVAGTLGGQQAFF
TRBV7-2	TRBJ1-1	CASSFRQPMNTEAFF
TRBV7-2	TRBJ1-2	CASSTQGARGYTF
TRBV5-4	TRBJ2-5	CASSYGLTSGGAGQETQYF
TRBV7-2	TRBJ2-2	CASSFFGNTGELFF
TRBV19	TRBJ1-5	CASGIQASNQPQHF
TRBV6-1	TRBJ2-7	CASSEDRGITYEQYF
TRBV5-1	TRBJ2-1	CASSWQPGNEQFF
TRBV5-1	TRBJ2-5	CASSLPEETQYF
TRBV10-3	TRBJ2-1	CAISEPRTIPDNEQFF
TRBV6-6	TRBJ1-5	CASSYSGGGEVQPQHF
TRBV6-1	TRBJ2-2	CASSEQRGYTGELFF
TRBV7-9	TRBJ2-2	CASSLGQGASGELFF
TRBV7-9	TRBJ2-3	CASSSGLGLTDTQYF
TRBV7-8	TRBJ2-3	CASTPWGGTDTQYF
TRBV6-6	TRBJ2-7	CASSSTYYEQYF
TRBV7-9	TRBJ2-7	CASSFTGQTHEQYF
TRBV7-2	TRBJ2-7	CASTLAGSLYEQYF
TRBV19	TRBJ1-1	CASQGEHGNTEAFF
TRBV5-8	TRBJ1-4	CASSLSEKLFF
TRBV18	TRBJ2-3	CASSPRGTTDTQYF
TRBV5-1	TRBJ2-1	CASSLTFDNEQFF
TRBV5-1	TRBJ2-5	CASSLVGRETQYF
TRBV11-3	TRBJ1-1	CASSAKGRRMNTEAFF
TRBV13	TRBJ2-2	CASSLLRGRDTGELFF
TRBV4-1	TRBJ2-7	CASSQFIAGGPYEQYF
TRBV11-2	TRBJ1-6	CASSPGSGSNSPLHF
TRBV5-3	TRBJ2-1	CARSLVAGPYNEQFF
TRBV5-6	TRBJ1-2	CASSLKRSGYTF
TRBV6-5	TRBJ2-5	CASSYGRQGGETQYF
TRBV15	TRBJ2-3	CATSRDPLALAGGGDTQYF
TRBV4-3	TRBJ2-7	CASSQWVGYEQYF
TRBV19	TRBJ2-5	CASSKTVEETQYF
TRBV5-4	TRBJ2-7	CASSPGQVFSYEQYF